This T cell receptor (beta chain) was sequenced during a study of regulatory T cells. Whole-study findings and limits: In CD3G-deficient patients, conventional CD4+ T cells were enriched for hydrophobic CDR3 residues at positions 6 and 7.

CDR3 size: 16 residues. Germline V CDR1 and CDR2: MDHEN, SYDVKM. Trimming removed 5 bases from V and 6 bases from J, with 17 bases in between. Comment on this clone: Its antigen is not identified.

Patients aged 2 to 39 years had fewer naive and more memory CD4+ and CD8+ T cells. Sorting split CD4+ cells into CD25-high CD127-low Tregs and CD25-low CD127-high conventional T cells. The primer mix had 52 TRBV and 13 TRBJ primers. Profiling relied on immunoSEQ multiplex PCR, and the TCRdb table lists in-frame clones only, not all of them. The repertoire holds about 17,000 clones, with around 83% as singletons. This sequence originates from a person in their thirties with CD3G deficiency. The rearrangement joins TRBV28 to TRBJ1-6; no clear D. Source material: conventional CD4+ T cells sorted from blood. Here the CDR3 DNA reads TGTGCCAGCAGTCCCTCACGTGGCAGTAGTAATTCACCCCTCCACTTT. Protein product: CASSPSRGSSNSPLHF.